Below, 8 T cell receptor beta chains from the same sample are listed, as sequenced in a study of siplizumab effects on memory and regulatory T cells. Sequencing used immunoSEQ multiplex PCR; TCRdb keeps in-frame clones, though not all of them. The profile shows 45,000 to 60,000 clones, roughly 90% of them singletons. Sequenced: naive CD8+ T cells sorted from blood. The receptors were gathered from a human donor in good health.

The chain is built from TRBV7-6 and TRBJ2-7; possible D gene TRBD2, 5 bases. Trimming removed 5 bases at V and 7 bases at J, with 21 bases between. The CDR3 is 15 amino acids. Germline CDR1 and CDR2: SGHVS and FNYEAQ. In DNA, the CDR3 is TGTGCCAGCAGCCCCCTCTCCGACGGTTCGGGGGAGCAGTACTTC. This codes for CASSPLSDGSGEQYF.

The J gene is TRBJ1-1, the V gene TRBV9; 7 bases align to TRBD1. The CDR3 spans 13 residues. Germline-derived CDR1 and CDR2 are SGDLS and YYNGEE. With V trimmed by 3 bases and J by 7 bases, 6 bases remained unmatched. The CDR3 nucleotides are TGTGCCAGCAGCGGAGAGGGGGCTGGTGAAGCTTTCTTT. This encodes CASSGEGAGEAFF. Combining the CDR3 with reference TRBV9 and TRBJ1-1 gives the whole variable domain DSGVTQTPKHLITATGQRVTLRCSPRSGDLSVYWYQQSLDQGLQFLIQYYNGEERAKGNILERFSAQQFPDLHSELNLSSLELGDSALYFCASSGEGAGEAFFGQGTRLTVV.

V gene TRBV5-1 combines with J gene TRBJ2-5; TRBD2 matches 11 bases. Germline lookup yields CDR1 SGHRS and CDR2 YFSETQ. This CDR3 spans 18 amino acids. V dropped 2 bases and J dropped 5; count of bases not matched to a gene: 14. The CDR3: CASSFPPPTTSGEETQYF. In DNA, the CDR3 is TGCGCCAGCAGCTTCCCCCCGCCTACGACTAGCGGGGAGGAGACCCAGTACTTC.

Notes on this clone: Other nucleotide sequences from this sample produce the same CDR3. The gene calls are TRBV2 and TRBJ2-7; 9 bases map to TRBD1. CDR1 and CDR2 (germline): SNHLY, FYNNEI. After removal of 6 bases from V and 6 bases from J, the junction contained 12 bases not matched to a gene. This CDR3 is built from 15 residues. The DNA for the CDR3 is TGTGCCAGCAGGACTTTGGACAGGGGTCGGGTCGAGCAGTACTTC. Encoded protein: CASRTLDRGRVEQYF.

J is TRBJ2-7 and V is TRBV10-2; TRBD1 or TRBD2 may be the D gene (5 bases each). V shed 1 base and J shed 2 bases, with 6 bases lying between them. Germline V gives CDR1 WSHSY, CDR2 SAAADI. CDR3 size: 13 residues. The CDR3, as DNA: TGCGCCAGCAGTGAGTTGGGGGCCTACGAGCAGTACTTC. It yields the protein CASSELGAYEQYF.

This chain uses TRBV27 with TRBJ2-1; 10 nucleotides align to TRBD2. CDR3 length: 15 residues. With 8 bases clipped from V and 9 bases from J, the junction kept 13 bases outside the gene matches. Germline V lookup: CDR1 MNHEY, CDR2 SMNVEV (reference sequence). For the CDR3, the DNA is TGTGCCAGCGGTGGACTAGCGGATCTTAAGGGTGAGCAGTTCTTC. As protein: CASGGLADLKGEQFF.

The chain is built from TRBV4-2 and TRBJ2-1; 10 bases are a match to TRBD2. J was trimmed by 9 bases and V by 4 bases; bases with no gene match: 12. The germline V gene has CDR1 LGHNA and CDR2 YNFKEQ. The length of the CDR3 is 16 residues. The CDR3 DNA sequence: TGTGCCAGCAGCCCGTTTCAAGCGGGAGGGACGGGTGAGCAGTTCTTC. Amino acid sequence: CASSPFQAGGTGEQFF.

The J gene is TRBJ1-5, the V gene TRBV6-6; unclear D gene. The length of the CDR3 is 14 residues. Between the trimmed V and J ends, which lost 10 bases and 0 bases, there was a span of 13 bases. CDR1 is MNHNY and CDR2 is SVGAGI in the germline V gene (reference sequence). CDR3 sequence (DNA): TGTGCCACCACCCCTGGGGATAGCAATCAGCCCCAGCATTTT. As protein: CATTPGDSNQPQHF.